Presented here are 10 T cell receptor beta chains from one specimen sequenced in a study of cytomegalovirus exposure and HLA in healthy donors. Amplification used 60 Vbeta primers and 13 Jbeta primers. Sequencing was performed with immunoSEQ multiplex PCR; in TCRdb, only in-frame clones are kept and a portion is missing. The table has 85,000 to 110,000 clones, over 70% seen once. Sample: PBMCs. These receptor sequences come from a man over 45 in good health and CMV-seropositive.

J is TRBJ2-1 and V is TRBV15; weak D call: TRBD2 (5 bases). This CDR3 comprises 13 residues. Germline CDR1 reads LNHNV; CDR2 reads YYDKDF (reference sequence). Between the trimmed V and J ends, which lost 8 bases and 9 bases, there was a span of 17 bases. CDR3 in amino acids: CATRTGDGGEQFF. CDR3 DNA sequence: TGTGCCACCCGGACCGGAGATGGAGGTGAGCAGTTCTTC.

A single count supports this clone. The rearrangement links TRBV4-1 to TRBJ1-6; the D is unclear. The CDR3 sequence is 16 residues long. Germline values: CDR1 MGHRA, CDR2 YSYEKL. With 0 bases removed from V and 9 bases from J, the gap between germline ends came to 15 bases. Written as DNA, the CDR3 is TGCGCCAGCAGCCAAGACTCACCAACGCCGGGTTCACCCCTCCACTTT. Encoded protein: CASSQDSPTPGSPLHF.

The rearrangement joins TRBV6-6 to TRBJ2-7; 8 positions match TRBD1. The J segment lost 7 bases and the V segment lost 8 bases, leaving 13 bases of the junction unmatched. Germline CDR1 is MNHNY and CDR2 is SVGAGI (reference sequence). The CDR3 sequence is 14 residues long. Written as DNA, the CDR3 is TGTGCCAGCCGAAGGGCAGGGGGCGCGGGGGAGCAGTACTTC. This translates into CASRRAGGAGEQYF.

The CDR3 spells CASTREAGRGTDTQYF. CDR3 in DNA: TGTGCCAGCACCCGAGAAGCGGGAAGGGGGACAGATACGCAGTATTTT. The chain couples TRBV2 to TRBJ2-3, with a weak D call TRBD2 (7 bases). The V and J ends lost 7 bases and 3 bases respectively, with 20 bases between them. In germline, CDR1 is SNHLY, CDR2 FYNNEI. This CDR3 comprises 16 residues. The complete variable domain, with remaining parts taken from reference TRBV2 and TRBJ2-3, reads EPEVTQTPSHQVTQMGQEVILRCVPISNHLYFYWYRQILGQKVEFLVSFYNNEISEKSEIFDDQFSVERPDGSNFTLKIRSTKLEDSAMYFCASTREAGRGTDTQYFGPGTRLTVL.

The chain combines TRBV7-9 with TRBJ2-2; D may be TRBD1 (6 bases). The V end lost 11 bases, the J end lost 6 bases, and 25 bases lay between the germline ends. The CDR3 extends over 16 amino acids. The germline V gene encodes CDR1 SEHNR and CDR2 FQNEAQ (reference sequence). The CDR3 protein is CAGERQGNLAAGELFF. CDR3 DNA: TGTGCCGGCGAGAGGCAGGGGAATTTAGCAGCCGGGGAGCTGTTTTTT. Filled out from reference TRBV7-9 and TRBJ2-2, the complete variable domain reads DTGVSQNPRHKITKRGQNVTFRCDPISEHNRLYWYRQTLGQGPEFLTYFQNEAQLEKSRLLSDRFSAERPKGSFSTLEIQRTEQGDSAMYLCAGERQGNLAAGELFFGEGSRLTVL.

This clone was picked up a small number of times. The chain joins TRBV5-4 to TRBJ2-7; D not certain. The germline V gene encodes CDR1 SGHNT and CDR2 YYREEE (reference sequence). The CDR3 runs 13 residues. V was trimmed by 1 base and J by 5 bases, leaving 10 bases between them. In DNA form, the CDR3 reads TGTGCCAGCAGCTTGAGCATCGAGGACGAGCAGTACTTC. As protein: CASSLSIEDEQYF.

This clone was picked up one time. The chain couples TRBV19 to TRBJ2-1, with D perhaps matching TRBD1 (6 bases). Trimming removed 1 base at V and 6 bases at J, with 7 bases between. The CDR3 is 13 residues long. CDR1 and CDR2 (germline): LNHDA, SQIVND (reference sequence). The CDR3 spells CASSIGGGNEQFF. CDR3 DNA: TGTGCCAGTAGTATAGGAGGGGGCAATGAGCAGTTCTTC.

The rearrangement joins TRBV28 to TRBJ1-4; D gene unclear. The CDR3 is made up of 12 amino acids. Looked up from germline, CDR1 is MDHEN and CDR2 is SYDVKM. V lost 5 bases and J 8 bases, leaving 9 bases between the germline ends. The CDR3 nucleotides read TGTGCCAGCAGTATTTCGAGGGAAAAACTGTTTTTT. This translates into CASSISREKLFF.

The V gene is TRBV6-8, the J gene TRBJ2-7, with 9 bases lining up with TRBD1. From germline, CDR1 is MNHGY and CDR2 SAAAGT. Trimming took 4 bases from V and 6 from J; bases not matched to a gene: 10. CDR3 size: 15 residues. CDR3 coding DNA: TGTGCCAGCAGTTCGTGGACAGGGGAGGTCTTCGAGCAGTACTTC. Translated, it gives CASSSWTGEVFEQYF.

This clone was recorded a few times. As DNA, the CDR3 is TGTGCCAGCAGCTTAGTTCAGGGGGCGAGAGATACGCAGTATTTT. This gives the protein CASSLVQGARDTQYF. This sequence joins TRBV7-2 and TRBJ2-3, with TRBD1 identical over 8 bases. With 1 base clipped from V and 5 bases from J, the junction kept 5 bases outside the gene matches. The CDR3 has 15 amino acids. Germline V lookup: CDR1 SGHTA, CDR2 FQGNSA. The full variable domain, with the rest looked up from reference TRBV7-2 and TRBJ2-3, is GAGVSQSPSNKVTEKGKDVELRCDPISGHTALYWYRQSLGQGLEFLIYFQGNSAPDKSGLPSDRFSAERTGGSVSTLTIQRTQQEDSAVYLCASSLVQGARDTQYFGPGTRLTVL.